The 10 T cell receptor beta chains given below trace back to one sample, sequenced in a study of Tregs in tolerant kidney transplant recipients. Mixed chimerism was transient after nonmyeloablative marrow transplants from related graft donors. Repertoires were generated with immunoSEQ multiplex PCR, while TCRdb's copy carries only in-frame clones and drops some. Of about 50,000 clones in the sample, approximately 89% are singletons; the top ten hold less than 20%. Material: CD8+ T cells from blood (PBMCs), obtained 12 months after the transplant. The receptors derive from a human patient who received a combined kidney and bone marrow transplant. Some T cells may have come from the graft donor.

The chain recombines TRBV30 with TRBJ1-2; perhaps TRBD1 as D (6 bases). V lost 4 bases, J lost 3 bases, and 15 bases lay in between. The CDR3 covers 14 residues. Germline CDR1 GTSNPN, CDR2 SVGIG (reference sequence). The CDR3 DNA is TGTGCCTGGACCCCAGGGGCCTTCTACTATGGCTACACCTTC. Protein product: CAWTPGAFYYGYTF.

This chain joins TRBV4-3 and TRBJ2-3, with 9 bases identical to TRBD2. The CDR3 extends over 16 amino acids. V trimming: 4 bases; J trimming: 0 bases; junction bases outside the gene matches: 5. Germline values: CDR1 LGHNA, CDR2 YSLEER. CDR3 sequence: CASSPLAGFSTDTQYF. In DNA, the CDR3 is TGCGCCAGCAGCCCACTAGCGGGTTTCAGCACAGATACGCAGTATTTT.

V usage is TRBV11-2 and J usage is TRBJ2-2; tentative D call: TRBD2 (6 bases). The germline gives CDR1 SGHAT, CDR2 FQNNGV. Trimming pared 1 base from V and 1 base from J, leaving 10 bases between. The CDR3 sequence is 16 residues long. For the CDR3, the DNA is TGTGCCAGCAGCTTAGCTCTAGCGAAGAACACCGGGGAGCTGTTTTTT. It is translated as CASSLALAKNTGELFF.

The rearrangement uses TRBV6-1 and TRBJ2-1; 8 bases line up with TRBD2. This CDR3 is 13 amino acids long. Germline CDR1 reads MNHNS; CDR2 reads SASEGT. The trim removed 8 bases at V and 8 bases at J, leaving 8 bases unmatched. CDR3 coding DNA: TGTGCCAGCCTTCGGGGGGGCCTCTATGAGCAGTTCTTC. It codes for CASLRGGLYEQFF.

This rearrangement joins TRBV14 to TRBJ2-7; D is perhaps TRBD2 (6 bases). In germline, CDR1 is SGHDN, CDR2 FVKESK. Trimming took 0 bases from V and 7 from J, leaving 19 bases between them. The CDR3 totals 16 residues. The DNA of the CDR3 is TGTGCCAGCAGCCAAGATAAGGAGGGGCCATGGGGGGAGCAGTACTTC. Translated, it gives CASSQDKEGPWGEQYF.

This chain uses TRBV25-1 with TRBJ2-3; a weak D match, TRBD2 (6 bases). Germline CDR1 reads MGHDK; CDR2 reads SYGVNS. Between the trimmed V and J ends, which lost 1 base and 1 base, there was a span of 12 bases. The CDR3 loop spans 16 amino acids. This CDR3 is CASSEWEVGGTDTQYF. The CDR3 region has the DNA TGTGCCAGCAGTGAATGGGAGGTAGGAGGCACAGATACGCAGTATTTT.

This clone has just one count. The CDR3 region is CASSQTGLAGIHLFYEQYF. Here the CDR3 DNA reads TGTGCCAGCAGCCAAACGGGACTAGCGGGAATTCACCTATTCTACGAGCAGTACTTC. The V and J genes are TRBV14 and TRBJ2-7, with 13 positions matching TRBD2. Germline V lookup: CDR1 SGHDN, CDR2 FVKESK. This CDR3 comprises 19 residues. V lost 2 bases, J lost 3 bases, and 13 bases stayed unmatched.

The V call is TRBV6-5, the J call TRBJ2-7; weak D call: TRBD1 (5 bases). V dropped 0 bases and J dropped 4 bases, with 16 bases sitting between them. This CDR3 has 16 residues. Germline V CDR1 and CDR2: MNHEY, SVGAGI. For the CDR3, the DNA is TGTGCCAGCAGTTACTCGAGTAGGGGTAGGATTTACGAGCAGTACTTC. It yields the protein CASSYSSRGRIYEQYF.

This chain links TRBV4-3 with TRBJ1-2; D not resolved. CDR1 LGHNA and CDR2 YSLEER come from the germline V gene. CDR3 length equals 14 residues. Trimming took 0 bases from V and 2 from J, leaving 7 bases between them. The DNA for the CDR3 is TGCGCCAGCAGCCAAGATCGAACAAACTATGGCTACACCTTC. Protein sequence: CASSQDRTNYGYTF.

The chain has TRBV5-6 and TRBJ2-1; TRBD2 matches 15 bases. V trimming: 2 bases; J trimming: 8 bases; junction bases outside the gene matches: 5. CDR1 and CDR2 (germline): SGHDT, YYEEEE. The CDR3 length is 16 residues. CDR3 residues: CASSFGTSGGRDEQFF. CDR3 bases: TGTGCCAGCAGCTTTGGGACTAGCGGGGGGCGGGATGAGCAGTTCTTC. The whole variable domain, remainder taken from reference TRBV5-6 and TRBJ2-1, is DAGVTQSPTHLIKTRGQQVTLRCSPKSGHDTVSWYQQALGQGPQFIFQYYEEEERQRGNFPDRFSGHQFPNYSSELNVNALLLGDSALYLCASSFGTSGGRDEQFFGPGTRLTVL.